Given below is one T cell receptor (beta chain) in context. Its antigen remains unidentified. Germline values: CDR1 MNHNY, CDR2 SVGAGI (reference sequence). The CDR3 spans 14 residues. The V end was cut by 4 bases, the J end by 8 bases, with 15 bases between. This sample was taken from a study of blood T cells in healthy people across ages. Study-wide results and limits: There was no known CMV status for donors, so expanded clonotype changes were possibly confounded. Diversity figures derived from one million T cells were judged to underestimate the true value.

Then a second PCR, running roughly 7 to 11 cycles, was carried out with a sample-barcoded 5' primer and a J-beta primer mix. TCRdb re-analysed the 5' RACE reads in MiXCR, keeping a single row per CDR3 protein. The sample consists of under 2,000,000 distinct CDR3 sequences, roughly 52% of them appearing once. The receptor's source is a woman aged 40 to 50 in good health. Sequencing was carried out using blood. The V and J genes are TRBV6-6 and TRBJ2-4; D is unclear. Here the CDR3 reads CASSSAPGVDIQYF. The CDR3 DNA follows: TGTGCCAGCAGTTCGGCCCCCGGAGTGGACATTCAGTACTTC.